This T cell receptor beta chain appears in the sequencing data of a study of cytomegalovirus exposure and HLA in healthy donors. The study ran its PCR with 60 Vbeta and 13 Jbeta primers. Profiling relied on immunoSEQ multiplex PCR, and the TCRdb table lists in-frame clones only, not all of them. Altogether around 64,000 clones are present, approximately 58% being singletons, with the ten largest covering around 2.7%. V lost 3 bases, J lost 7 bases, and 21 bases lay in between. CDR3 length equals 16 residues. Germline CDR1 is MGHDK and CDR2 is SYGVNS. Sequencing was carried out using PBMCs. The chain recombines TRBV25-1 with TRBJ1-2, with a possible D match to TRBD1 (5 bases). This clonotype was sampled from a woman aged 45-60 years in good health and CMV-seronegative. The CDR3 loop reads CASSDRVGTRGSGYTF. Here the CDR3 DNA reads TGTGCCAGCAGTGACAGGGTGGGCACCCGTGGGTCTGGCTACACCTTC.